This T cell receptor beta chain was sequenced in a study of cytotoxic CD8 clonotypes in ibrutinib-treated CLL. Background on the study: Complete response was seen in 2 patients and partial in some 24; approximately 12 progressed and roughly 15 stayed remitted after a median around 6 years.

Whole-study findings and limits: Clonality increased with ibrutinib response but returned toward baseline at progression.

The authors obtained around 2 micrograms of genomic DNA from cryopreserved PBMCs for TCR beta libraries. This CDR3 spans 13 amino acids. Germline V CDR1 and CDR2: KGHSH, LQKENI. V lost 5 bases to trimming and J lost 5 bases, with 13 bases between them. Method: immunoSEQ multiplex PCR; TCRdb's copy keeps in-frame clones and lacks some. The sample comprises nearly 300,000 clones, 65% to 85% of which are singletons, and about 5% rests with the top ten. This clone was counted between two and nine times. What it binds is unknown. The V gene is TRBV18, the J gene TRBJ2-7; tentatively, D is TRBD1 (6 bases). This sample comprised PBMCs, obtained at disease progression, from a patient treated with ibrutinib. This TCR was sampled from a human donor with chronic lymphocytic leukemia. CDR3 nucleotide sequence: TGTGCCAGCTCATCGACACAGGGTAACGAGCAGTACTTC. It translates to CASSSTQGNEQYF.